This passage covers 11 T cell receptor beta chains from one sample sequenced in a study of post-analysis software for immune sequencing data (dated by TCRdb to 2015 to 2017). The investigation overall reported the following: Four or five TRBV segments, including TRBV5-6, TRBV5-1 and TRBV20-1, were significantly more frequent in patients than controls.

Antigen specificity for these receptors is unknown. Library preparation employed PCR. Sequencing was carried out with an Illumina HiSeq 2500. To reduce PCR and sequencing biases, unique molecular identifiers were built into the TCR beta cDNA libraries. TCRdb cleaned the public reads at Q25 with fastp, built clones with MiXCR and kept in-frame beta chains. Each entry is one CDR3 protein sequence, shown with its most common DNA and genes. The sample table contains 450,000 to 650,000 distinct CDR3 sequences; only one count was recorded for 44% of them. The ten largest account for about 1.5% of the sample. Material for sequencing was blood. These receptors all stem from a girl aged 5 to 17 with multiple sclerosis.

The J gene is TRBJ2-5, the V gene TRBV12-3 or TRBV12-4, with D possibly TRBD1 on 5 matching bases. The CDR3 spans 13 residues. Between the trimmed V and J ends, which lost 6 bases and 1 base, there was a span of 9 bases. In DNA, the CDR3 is TGTGCCAGCAGACCGGACACCCAAGAGACCCAGTACTTC. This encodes CASRPDTQETQYF.

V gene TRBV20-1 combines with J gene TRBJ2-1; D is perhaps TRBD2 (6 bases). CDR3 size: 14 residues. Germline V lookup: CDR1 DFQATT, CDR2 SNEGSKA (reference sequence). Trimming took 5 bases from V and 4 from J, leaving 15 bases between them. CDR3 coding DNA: TGCAGTGCTTTAGCCCGGACTACTTACAATGAGCAGTTCTTC. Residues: CSALARTTYNEQFF.

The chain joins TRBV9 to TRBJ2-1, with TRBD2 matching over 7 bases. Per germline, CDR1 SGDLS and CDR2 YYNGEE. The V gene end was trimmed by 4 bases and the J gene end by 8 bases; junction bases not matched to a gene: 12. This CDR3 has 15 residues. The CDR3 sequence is CASSLLGGIRDEQFF. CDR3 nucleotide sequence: TGTGCCAGCAGCCTACTCGGGGGGATCCGGGATGAGCAGTTCTTC. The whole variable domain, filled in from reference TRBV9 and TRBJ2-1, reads DSGVTQTPKHLITATGQRVTLRCSPRSGDLSVYWYQQSLDQGLQFLIQYYNGEERAKGNILERFSAQQFPDLHSELNLSSLELGDSALYFCASSLLGGIRDEQFFGPGTRLTVL.

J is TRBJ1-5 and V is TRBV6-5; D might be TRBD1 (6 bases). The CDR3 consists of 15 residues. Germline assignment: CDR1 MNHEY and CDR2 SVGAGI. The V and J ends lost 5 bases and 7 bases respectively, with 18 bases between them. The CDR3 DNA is TGTGCCAGCAGTCCCTTCCGGGGGCAGGGCCAGCCCCAGCATTTT. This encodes CASSPFRGQGQPQHF.

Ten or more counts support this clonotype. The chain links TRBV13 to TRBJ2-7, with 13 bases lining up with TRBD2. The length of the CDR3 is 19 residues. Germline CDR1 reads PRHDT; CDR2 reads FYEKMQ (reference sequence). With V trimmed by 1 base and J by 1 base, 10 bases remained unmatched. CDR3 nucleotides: TGTGCCAGCAGCTTAGAGAACCCGGGACTAGCGGGAAGTTCCTACGAGCAGTACTTC. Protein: CASSLENPGLAGSSYEQYF.

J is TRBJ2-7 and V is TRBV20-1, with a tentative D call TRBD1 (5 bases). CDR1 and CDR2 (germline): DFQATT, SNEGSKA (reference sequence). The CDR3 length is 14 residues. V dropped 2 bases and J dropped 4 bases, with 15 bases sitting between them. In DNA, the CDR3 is TGCAGTGCTAGACAACAGGAGTGGGGATACGAGCAGTACTTC. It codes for CSARQQEWGYEQYF.

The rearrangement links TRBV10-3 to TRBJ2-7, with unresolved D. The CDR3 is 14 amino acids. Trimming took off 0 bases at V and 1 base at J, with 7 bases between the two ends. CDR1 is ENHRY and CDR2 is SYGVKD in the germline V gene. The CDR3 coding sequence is TGTGCCATCAGTGAGTCAGGGATTTCCTACGAGCAGTACTTC. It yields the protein CAISESGISYEQYF.

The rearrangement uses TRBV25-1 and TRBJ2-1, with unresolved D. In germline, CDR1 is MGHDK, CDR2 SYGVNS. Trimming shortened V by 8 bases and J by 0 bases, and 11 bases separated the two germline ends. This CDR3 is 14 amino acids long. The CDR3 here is CASSSWSSYNEQFF. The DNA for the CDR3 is TGTGCCAGCTCGTCGTGGAGCTCCTACAATGAGCAGTTCTTC. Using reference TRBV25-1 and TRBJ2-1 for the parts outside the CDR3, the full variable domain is EADIYQTPRYLVIGTGKKITLECSQTMGHDKMYWYQQDPGMELHLIHYSYGVNSTEKGDLSSESTVSRIRTEHFPLTLESARPSHTSQYLCASSSWSSYNEQFFGPGTRLTVL.

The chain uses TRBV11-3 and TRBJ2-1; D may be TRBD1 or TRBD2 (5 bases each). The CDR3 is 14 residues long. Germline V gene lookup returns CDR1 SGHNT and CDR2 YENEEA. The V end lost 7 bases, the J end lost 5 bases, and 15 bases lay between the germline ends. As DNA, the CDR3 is TGTGCCAGCACCCAATCGGGGCTGAACAATGAGCAGTTCTTC. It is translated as CASTQSGLNNEQFF.

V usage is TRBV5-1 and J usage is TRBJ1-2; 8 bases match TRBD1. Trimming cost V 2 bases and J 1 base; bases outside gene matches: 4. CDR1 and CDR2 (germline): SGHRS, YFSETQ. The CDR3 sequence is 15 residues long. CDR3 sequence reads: CASSFVTGGNYGYTF. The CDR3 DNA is TGCGCCAGCAGCTTTGTAACAGGGGGTAACTATGGCTACACCTTC.

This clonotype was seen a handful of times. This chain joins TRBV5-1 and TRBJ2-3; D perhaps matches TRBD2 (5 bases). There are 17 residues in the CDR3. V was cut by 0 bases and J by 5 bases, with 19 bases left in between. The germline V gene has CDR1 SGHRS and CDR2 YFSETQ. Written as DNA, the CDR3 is TGCGCCAGCAGCTTGGCCGCGGCTAGCTCCCGTCGAGATACGCAGTATTTT. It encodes CASSLAAASSRRDTQYF.